This TCR beta chain was found in a study of T cells in pancreatic ductal adenocarcinoma. Findings of the study overall: The resected cohort was biased toward the minority with early-stage disease.

Libraries were prepared by immunoSEQ multiplex PCR; TCRdb keeps only in-frame clonotypes and omits some of them. Found here are about 5,200 clones, around nine tenths of them singletons; the top ten hold 5.9%. Selected pancreatic ductal adenocarcinoma patients had undergone surgery without neoadjuvant therapy. As to this clone: Its antigen is as yet unknown.

Germline V gene sequence: CDR1 SGHTA, CDR2 FQGNSA. The CDR3 covers 16 residues. V was shortened by 5 bases and J by 0 bases, with 11 bases between the two germline ends. The specimen was pancreatic tumor tissue. This sequence joins TRBV7-2 and TRBJ2-6; D perhaps matches TRBD2 (6 bases). This clonotype originated in a human donor with pancreatic ductal adenocarcinoma. CDR3 sequence: CASSRRGGSGANVLTF. The CDR3 coding sequence is TGTGCCAGCAGCCGAAGGGGAGGCTCTGGGGCCAACGTCCTGACTTTC.